What follows is one TCR beta chain and its context. Assay used: immunoSEQ multiplex PCR; TCRdb lists only in-frame clones, some missing. The table includes about 37,000 clones, 30% to 40% detected once. Treatment specified: randomized to nivolumab then ipilimumab (arm A) or the reverse (arm B). Trimming left V 4 bases short and J 6 bases short, with 16 bases between. Germline CDR1 reads MGHRA; CDR2 reads YSYEKL. The length of the CDR3 is 15 residues. The data originate from a study of sequential checkpoint blockade in melanoma. Study overall: Randomization was 1:1 between first-line nivolumab→ipilimumab and ipilimumab→nivolumab.

The gene calls are TRBV4-1 and TRBJ2-1, with D possibly matching TRBD2 (6 bases). This TCR derives from a human donor with melanoma. Sequenced material: tumor tissue (inferred from file names), taken from a patient given nivolumab and ipilimumab in sequence. Here the CDR3 reads CASSLLWGVLNEQFF. In DNA form, the CDR3 reads TGCGCCAGCAGCCTCTTATGGGGGGTACTCAATGAGCAGTTCTTC.